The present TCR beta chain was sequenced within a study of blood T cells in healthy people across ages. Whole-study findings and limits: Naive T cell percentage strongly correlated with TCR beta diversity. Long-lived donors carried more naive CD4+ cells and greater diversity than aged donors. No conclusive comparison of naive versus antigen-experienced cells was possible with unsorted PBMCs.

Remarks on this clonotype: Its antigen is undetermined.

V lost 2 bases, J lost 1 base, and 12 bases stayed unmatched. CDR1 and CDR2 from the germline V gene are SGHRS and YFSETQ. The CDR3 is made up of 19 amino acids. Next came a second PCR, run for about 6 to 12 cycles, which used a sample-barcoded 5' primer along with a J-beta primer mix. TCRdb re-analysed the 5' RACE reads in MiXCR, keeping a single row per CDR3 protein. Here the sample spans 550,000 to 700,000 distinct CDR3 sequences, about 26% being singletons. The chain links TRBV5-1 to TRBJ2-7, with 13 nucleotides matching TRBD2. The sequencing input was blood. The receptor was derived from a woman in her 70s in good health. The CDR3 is CASSFRNPGLAGISYEQYF. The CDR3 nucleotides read TGCGCCAGCAGCTTCAGAAATCCGGGACTAGCGGGGATTTCCTACGAGCAGTACTTC. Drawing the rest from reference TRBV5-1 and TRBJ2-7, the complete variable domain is KAGVTQTPRYLIKTRGQQVTLSCSPISGHRSVSWYQQTPGQGLQFLFEYFSETQRNKGNFPGRFSGRQFSNSRSEMNVSTLELGDSALYLCASSFRNPGLAGISYEQYFGPGTRLTVT.